This record looks at one T cell receptor beta chain sequence and its context. There are 18 residues in the CDR3. Unmatched junction bases numbered 14, after V lost 1 base and J lost 7 bases. CDR1 SGHTA and CDR2 FQGNSA come from the germline V gene. The data originate from a study of cytomegalovirus exposure and HLA in healthy donors. In the PCR, 60 Vbeta and 13 Jbeta primers were used. Measured with immunoSEQ multiplex PCR; TCRdb has only the in-frame clones, and not every one. The sample has around 99,000 clones; under 80% are singletons. V and J are TRBV7-2 and TRBJ2-1, with 9 positions matching TRBD1. This receptor was obtained from a woman between 40 and 50 years old in good health and CMV-seropositive. Sequencing input: PBMCs. The CDR3 protein is CASSLESPGQGNVNEQFF. The CDR3 coding sequence is TGTGCCAGCAGCTTAGAGTCCCCGGGACAGGGAAACGTGAATGAGCAGTTCTTC.